The TCR beta chain described here comes from a study of blood T cell repertoires in COVID-19. Study-wide context: Sources were T cells, B-cell-depleted T cells, or PBMCs; the material itself was cDNA or gDNA.

A single count supports this clone. Methods used by the authors: Reference gene primers were amplified, and this amplification served to estimate nucleated cell counts. Profiled with immunoSEQ multiplex PCR; TCRdb holds only in-frame clones, not every one. V, J and clone size derive from that table, while D and trimming were established from the DNA sequence. The sample carries about 40,000 clones, about 90% recorded once. CDR1 is SGHNT and CDR2 is YYREEE in the germline V gene (reference sequence). Trimming removed 0 bases at V and 5 bases at J, with 6 bases between. The CDR3 is made up of 13 amino acids.

Input material: peripheral blood. V gene TRBV5-4 combines with J gene TRBJ1-5, with D possibly being TRBD1 (5 bases). This TCR was recovered from a woman in her seventies with acute or convalescent COVID-19. The CDR3 reads CASSLGRDQPQHF. Here the CDR3 DNA reads TGTGCCAGCAGCTTGGGCAGGGATCAGCCCCAGCATTTT.